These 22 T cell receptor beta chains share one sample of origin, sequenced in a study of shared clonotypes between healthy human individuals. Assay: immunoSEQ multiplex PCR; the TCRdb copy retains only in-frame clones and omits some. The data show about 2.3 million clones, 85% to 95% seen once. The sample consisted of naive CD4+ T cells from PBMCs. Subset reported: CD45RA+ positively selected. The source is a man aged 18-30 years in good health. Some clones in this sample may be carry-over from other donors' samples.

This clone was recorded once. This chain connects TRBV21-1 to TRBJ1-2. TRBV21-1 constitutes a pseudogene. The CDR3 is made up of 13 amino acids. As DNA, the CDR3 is TGTGCCAGCCTAGCGGGGACTAACTATGGCTACACCTTC. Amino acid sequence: CASLAGTNYGYTF.

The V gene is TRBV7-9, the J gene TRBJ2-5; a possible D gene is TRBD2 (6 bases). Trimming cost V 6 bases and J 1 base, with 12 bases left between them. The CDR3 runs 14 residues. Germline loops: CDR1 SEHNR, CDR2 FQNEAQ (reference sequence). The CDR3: CASSGTPTQETQYF. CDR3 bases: TGTGCCAGCAGTGGGACTCCCACCCAAGAGACCCAGTACTTC.

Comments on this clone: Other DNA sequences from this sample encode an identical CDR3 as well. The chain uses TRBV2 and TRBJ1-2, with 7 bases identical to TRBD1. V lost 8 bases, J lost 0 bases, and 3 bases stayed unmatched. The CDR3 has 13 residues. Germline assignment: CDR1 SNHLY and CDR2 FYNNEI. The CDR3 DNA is TGTGCCAGCTTTGGGACAGCTAACTATGGCTACACCTTC. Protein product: CASFGTANYGYTF.

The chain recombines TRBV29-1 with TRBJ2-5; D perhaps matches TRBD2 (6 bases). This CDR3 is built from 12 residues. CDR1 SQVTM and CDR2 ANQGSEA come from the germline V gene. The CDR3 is CTGWGVEETQYF. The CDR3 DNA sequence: TGCACCGGATGGGGGGTTGAAGAGACCCAGTACTTC.

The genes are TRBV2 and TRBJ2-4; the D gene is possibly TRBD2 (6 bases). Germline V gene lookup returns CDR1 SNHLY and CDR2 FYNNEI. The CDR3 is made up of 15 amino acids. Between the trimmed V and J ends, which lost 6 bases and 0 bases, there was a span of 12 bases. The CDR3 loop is CASSDGGIAKNIQYF. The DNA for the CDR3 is TGTGCCAGCAGCGATGGAGGGATAGCCAAAAACATTCAGTACTTC.

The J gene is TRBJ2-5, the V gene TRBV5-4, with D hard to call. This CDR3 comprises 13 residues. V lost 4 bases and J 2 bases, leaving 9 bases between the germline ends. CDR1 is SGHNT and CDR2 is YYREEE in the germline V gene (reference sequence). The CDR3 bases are TGTGCCAGCAGCCGAAATACACAAGAGACCCAGTACTTC. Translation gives CASSRNTQETQYF.

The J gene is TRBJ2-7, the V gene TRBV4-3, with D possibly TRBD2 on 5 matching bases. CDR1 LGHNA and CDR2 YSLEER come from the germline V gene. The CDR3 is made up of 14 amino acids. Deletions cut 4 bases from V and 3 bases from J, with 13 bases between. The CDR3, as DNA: TGCGCCAGCAGCCTAAAAACCCGGGACTACGAGCAGTACTTC. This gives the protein CASSLKTRDYEQYF.

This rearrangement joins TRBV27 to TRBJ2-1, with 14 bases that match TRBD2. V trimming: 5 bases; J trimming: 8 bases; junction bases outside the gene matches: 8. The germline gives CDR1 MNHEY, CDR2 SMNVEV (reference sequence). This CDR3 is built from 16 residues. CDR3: CASSRGTSGSPDEQFF. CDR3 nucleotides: TGTGCCAGCAGTCGGGGGACTAGCGGGAGTCCTGATGAGCAGTTCTTC.

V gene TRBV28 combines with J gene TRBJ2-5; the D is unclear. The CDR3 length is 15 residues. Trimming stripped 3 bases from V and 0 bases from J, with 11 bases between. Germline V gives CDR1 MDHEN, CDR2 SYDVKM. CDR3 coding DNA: TGTGCCAGCAGTTTGGGCGTACATAACCAAGAGACCCAGTACTTC. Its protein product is CASSLGVHNQETQYF. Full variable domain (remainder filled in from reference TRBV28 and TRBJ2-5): DVKVTQSSRYLVKRTGEKVFLECVQDMDHENMFWYRQDPGLGLRLIYFSYDVKMKEKGDIPEGYSVSREKKERFSLILESASTNQTSMYLCASSLGVHNQETQYFGPGTRLLVL.

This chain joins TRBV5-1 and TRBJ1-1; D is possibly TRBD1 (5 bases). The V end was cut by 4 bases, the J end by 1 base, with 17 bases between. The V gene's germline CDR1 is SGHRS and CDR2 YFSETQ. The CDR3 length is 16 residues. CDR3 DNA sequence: TGCGCCAGCAGCCCCAGGGAAGGAGTGGGGAACACTGAAGCTTTCTTT. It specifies CASSPREGVGNTEAFF.

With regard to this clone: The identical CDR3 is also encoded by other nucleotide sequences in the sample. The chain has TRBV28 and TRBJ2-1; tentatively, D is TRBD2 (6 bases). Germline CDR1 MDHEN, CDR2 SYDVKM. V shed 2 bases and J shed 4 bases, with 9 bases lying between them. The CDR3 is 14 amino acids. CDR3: CASSLAGIYNEQFF. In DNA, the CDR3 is TGTGCCAGCAGTTTAGCGGGAATATACAATGAGCAGTTCTTC.

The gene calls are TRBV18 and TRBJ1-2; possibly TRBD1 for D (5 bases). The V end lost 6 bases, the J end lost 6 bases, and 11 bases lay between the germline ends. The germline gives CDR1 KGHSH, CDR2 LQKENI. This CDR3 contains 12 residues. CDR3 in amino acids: CASSQGTDGYTF. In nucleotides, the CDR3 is TGTGCCAGCTCGCAAGGGACGGATGGCTACACCTTC.

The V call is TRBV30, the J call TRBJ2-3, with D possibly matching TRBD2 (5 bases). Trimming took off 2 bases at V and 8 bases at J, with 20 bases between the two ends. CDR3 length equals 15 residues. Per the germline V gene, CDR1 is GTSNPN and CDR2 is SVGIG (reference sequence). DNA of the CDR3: TGTGCCTGGAGTACGACGGGTCTAGCTTCGGGTACGCAGTATTTT. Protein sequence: CAWSTTGLASGTQYF.

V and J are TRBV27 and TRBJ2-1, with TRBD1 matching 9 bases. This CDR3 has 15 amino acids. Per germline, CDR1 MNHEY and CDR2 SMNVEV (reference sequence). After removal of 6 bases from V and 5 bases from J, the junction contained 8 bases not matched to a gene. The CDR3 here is CASRLRTGEDNEQFF. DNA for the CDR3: TGTGCCAGCAGACTCCGGACAGGGGAGGACAATGAGCAGTTCTTC.

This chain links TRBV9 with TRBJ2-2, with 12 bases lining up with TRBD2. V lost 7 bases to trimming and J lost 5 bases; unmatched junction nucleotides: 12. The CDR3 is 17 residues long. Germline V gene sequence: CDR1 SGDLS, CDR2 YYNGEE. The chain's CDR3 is CASGQGGLAGITGELFF. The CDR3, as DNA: TGTGCCAGCGGGCAGGGAGGACTAGCGGGAATAACCGGGGAGCTGTTTTTT. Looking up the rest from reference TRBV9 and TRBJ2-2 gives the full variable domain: DSGVTQTPKHLITATGQRVTLRCSPRSGDLSVYWYQQSLDQGLQFLIQYYNGEERAKGNILERFSAQQFPDLHSELNLSSLELGDSALYFCASGQGGLAGITGELFFGEGSRLTVL.

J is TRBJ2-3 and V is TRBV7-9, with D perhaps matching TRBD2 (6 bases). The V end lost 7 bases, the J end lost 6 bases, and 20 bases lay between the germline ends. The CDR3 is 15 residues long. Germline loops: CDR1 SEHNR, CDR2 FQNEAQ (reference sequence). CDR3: CASTTPGSNTDTQYF. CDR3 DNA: TGTGCCAGCACCACTCCCGGGAGTAATACTGATACGCAGTATTTT.

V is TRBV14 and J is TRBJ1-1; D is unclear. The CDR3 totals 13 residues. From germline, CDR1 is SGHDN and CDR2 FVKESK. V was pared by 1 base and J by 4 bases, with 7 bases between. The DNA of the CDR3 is TGTGCCAGCAGCCAAGTCTTAGGCACTGAAGCTTTCTTT. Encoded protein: CASSQVLGTEAFF. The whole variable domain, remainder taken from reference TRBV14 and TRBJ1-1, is EAGVTQFPSHSVIEKGQTVTLRCDPISGHDNLYWYRRVMGKEIKFLLHFVKESKQDESGMPNNRFLAERTGGTYSTLKVQPAELEDSGVYFCASSQVLGTEAFFGQGTRLTVV.

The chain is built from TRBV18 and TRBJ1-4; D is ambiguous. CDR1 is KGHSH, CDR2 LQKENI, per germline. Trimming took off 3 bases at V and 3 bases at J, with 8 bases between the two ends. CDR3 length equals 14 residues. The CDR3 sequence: CASSPLAANEKLFF. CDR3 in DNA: TGTGCCAGCTCACCCCTGGCGGCTAATGAAAAACTGTTTTTT.

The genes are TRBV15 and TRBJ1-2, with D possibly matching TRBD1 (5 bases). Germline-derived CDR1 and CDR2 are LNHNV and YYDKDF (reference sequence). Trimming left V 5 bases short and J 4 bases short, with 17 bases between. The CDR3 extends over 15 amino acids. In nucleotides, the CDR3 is TGTGCCACCAGCCGAACAAAGGGAAGGGGCTATGGCTACACCTTC. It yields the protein CATSRTKGRGYGYTF. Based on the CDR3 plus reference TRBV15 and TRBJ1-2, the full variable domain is DAMVIQNPRYQVTQFGKPVTLSCSQTLNHNVMYWYQQKSSQAPKLLFHYYDKDFNNEADTPDNFQSRRPNTSFCFLDIRSPGLGDTAMYLCATSRTKGRGYGYTFGSGTRLTVV.

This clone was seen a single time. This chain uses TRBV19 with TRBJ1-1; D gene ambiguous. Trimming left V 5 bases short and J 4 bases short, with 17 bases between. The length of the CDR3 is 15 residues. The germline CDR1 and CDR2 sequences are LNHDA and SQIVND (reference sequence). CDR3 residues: CASSAGQGRGTEAFF. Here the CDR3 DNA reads TGTGCCAGTAGTGCGGGCCAAGGCCGGGGCACTGAAGCTTTCTTT.

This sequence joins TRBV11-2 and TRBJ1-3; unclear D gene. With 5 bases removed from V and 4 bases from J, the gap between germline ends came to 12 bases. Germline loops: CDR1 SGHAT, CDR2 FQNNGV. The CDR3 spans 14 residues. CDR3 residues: CASSPTRSGNTIYF. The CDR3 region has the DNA TGTGCCAGCAGCCCTACTAGGTCGGGAAACACCATATATTTT.

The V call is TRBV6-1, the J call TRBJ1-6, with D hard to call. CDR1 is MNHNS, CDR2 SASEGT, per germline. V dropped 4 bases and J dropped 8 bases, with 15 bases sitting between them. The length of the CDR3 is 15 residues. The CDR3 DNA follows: TGTGCCAGCAGTGTCGTCGGTACTCCTTATTCACCCCTCCACTTT. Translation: CASSVVGTPYSPLHF.